Detailed here is one T cell receptor (beta chain). The CDR3 totals 15 residues. Germline-derived CDR1 and CDR2 are SNHLY and FYNNEI. Trimming removed 3 bases at V and 2 bases at J, with 13 bases between. The treatment denotes: approximately 18 received Ad26.COV2.S at low or high dose, single or two shots; about 5 received placebo; per-sample allocation not given. Specimens were obtained on day 63 following the first vaccine or placebo injection. Libraries were prepared by immunoSEQ multiplex PCR; TCRdb keeps only in-frame clonotypes and omits some of them. The sample includes roughly 500,000 clones, 87% of them seen just once. This entry belongs to a study of Ad26.COV2.S vaccination and SARS-CoV-2 variants.

The specimen was peripheral blood, collected in a trial of Ad26.COV2.S vaccine versus placebo. The chain is built from TRBV2 and TRBJ1-2, with unresolved D. The sequence was collected from a person aged 18 to 65 who received the Ad26.COV2.S COVID-19 vaccine or a placebo. The CDR3 nucleotides are TGTGCCAGCAGTGACAACGGCAGGACGAACTATGGCTACACCTTC. Protein sequence: CASSDNGRTNYGYTF.